These 5 T cell receptor beta chains share one sample of origin, sequenced in a study of STAT5B mutations in CD4+ large granular lymphocyte leukemia. Profiled with immunoSEQ multiplex PCR; TCRdb holds only in-frame clones, not every one. This table holds 25,000 to 30,000 clones, 65% to 85% found once. Sequencing was done on a sample of CD4+ T cells from blood buffy coats. All receptors come from a human donor in good health.

The chain employs TRBV27 and TRBJ1-1; no definite D call. Germline CDR1 MNHEY, CDR2 SMNVEV (reference sequence). This CDR3 has 13 amino acids. V shed 7 bases and J shed 11 bases, with 20 bases lying between them. The CDR3 DNA reads as TGTGCCAGCACCTCTTTAGGGAGGACTGTGGCTTTCTTT. Its translation is CASTSLGRTVAFF.

The table lists this clone with a few counts. This rearrangement joins TRBV27 to TRBJ1-2; 9 positions agree with TRBD1. This CDR3 comprises 13 residues. The trim removed 3 bases at V and 4 bases at J, leaving 0 bases unmatched. From germline, CDR1 is MNHEY and CDR2 SMNVEV (reference sequence). The CDR3 DNA follows: TGTGCCAGCAGTTTGGGACAGGGCTATGGCTACACCTTC. Its protein is CASSLGQGYGYTF.

The rearrangement links TRBV19 to TRBJ2-6; D not certain. Deletions cut 1 base from V and 0 bases from J, with 4 bases between. CDR3 length: 15 residues. Per the germline V gene, CDR1 is LNHDA and CDR2 is SQIVND (reference sequence). The CDR3 loop reads CASSIGGSGANVLTF. The CDR3 nucleotides are TGTGCCAGTAGTATAGGAGGCTCTGGGGCCAACGTCCTGACTTTC.

The chain employs TRBV7-9 and TRBJ1-1; D remains ambiguous. The germline CDR1 and CDR2 sequences are SEHNR and FQNEAQ (reference sequence). The V gene lost 1 base and the J gene lost 2 bases, with 5 bases spanning the gap. This CDR3 contains 13 residues. CDR3 protein: CASSLGDNTEAFF. The CDR3 nucleotides read TGTGCCAGCAGCTTAGGGGATAACACTGAAGCTTTCTTT. The whole variable domain, filled in from reference TRBV7-9 and TRBJ1-1, reads DTGVSQNPRHKITKRGQNVTFRCDPISEHNRLYWYRQTLGQGPEFLTYFQNEAQLEKSRLLSDRFSAERPKGSFSTLEIQRTEQGDSAMYLCASSLGDNTEAFFGQGTRLTVV.

V is TRBV19 and J is TRBJ1-3; D is unresolved. Germline loops: CDR1 LNHDA, CDR2 SQIVND (reference sequence). This CDR3 comprises 16 residues. The V end was cut by 6 bases, the J end by 4 bases, with 19 bases between. CDR3 amino acids: CASRNIRPGYGNTIYF. The CDR3 DNA follows: TGTGCCAGTAGGAATATCCGCCCGGGGTACGGAAACACCATATATTTT.